The source of this T cell receptor beta chain is a study of T-cell memory formation after mild COVID-19. Across the whole study: TCR clustering was largely donor specific. The study, taken as a whole, reports: Memory from before infection featured some responding clones, which suggests cross-reactive memory joined. CD8+ contracting clones occupied EMRA, while CD4+ ones occupied mainly CM and EM.

Per germline, CDR1 SGDLS and CDR2 YYNGEE. This CDR3 spans 15 amino acids. The germline V and J ends were trimmed by 4 bases and 0 bases, with 13 bases remaining between them. Concerning this clonotype: Its target is unknown.

Constant-segment primers and 5'RACE yielded cDNA libraries for TCR alpha and TCR beta, each carrying sample barcodes and UMIs. MiXCR, applied by TCRdb to the 5' RACE reads, yields one record per CDR3 protein. The sample has tens of thousands of distinct CDR3 sequences, 6% to 8.5% seen once. The V call is TRBV9, the J call TRBJ1-2; D is uncertain. The TCR sequence derives from an adult who had mild COVID-19 (a few samples of this study predate the infection). Cell type and time point are not known. Specimen: PBMCs or a T cell subset sorted from them (not recorded which). Here the CDR3 reads CASSPRSGANYGYTF. The CDR3 DNA sequence: TGTGCCAGCAGCCCTCGGTCAGGCGCTAACTATGGCTACACCTTC.